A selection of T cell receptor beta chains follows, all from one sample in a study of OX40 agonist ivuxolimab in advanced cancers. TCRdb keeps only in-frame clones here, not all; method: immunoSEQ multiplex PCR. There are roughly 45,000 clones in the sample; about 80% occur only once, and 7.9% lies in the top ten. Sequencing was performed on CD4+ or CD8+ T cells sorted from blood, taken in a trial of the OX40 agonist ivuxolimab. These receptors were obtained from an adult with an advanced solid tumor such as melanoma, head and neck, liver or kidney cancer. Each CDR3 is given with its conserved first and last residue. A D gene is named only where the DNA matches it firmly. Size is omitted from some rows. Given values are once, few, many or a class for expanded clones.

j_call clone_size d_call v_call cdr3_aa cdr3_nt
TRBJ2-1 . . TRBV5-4 CASSLDLNEQFF TGTGCCAGCAGCTTGGACCTGAATGAGCAGTTCTTC
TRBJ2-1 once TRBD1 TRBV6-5 CASSQNDRGRQFF TGTGCCAGCAGTCAAAACGACAGGGGACGACAGTTCTTC
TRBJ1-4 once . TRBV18 CASSPLQGSNEKLFF TGTGCCAGCTCACCACTTCAGGGTTCAAATGAAAAACTGTTTTTT
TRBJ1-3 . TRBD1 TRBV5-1 CASSTTGDSGGNTIYF TGCGCCAGCAGCACCACCGGGGACAGTGGTGGAAACACCATATATTTT
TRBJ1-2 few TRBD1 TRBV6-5 CASSSRTGKRYTF TGTGCCAGCAGCTCGCGGACAGGGAAACGCTACACCTTC
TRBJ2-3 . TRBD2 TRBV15 CATSRVTSGTHTDTQYF TGTGCCACCAGCAGAGTCACTAGCGGGACCCACACAGATACGCAGTATTTT
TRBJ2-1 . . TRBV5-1 CASSTSTVSYNEQFF TGCGCCAGCAGCACCTCGACAGTCTCCTACAATGAGCAGTTCTTC
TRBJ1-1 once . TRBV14 CASSQYVGRGYTEAFF TGTGCCAGCAGCCAATACGTGGGGCGGGGATACACTGAAGCTTTCTTT
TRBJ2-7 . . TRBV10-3 CAISGKNPPSSYEQYF TGTGCCATCAGTGGGAAAAACCCTCCAAGCTCCTACGAGCAGTACTTC
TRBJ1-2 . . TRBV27 CASSLSGDPYGYTF TGTGCCAGCAGTTTATCTGGGGATCCCTATGGCTACACCTTC
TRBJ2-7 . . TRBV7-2 CASSLVGPVPAYEQYF TGTGCCAGCAGCTTAGTTGGGCCAGTGCCCGCCTACGAGCAGTACTTC
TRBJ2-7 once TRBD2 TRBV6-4 CASSRLAGGPYEQYF TGTGCCAGCAGCCGGCTAGCGGGAGGGCCCTACGAGCAGTACTTC
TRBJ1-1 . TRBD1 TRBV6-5 CASTLSTGWTEAFF TGTGCCAGCACCCTATCGACAGGGTGGACTGAAGCTTTCTTT
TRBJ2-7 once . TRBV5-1 CASSRGDNTYEQYF TGCGCCAGCAGCCGAGGGGACAACACCTACGAGCAGTACTTC
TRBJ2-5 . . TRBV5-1 CASSLTPQETQYF TGCGCCAGCAGCTTGACCCCACAAGAGACCCAGTACTTC
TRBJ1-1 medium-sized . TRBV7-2 CASSLSGGTEAFF TGTGCCAGCAGCTTATCGGGCGGCACTGAAGCTTTCTTT
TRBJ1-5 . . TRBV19 CASSIGSGPNQPQHF TGTGCCAGTAGTATAGGTTCGGGGCCCAATCAGCCCCAGCATTTT
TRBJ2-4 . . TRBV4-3 CASSHASGDLAKNIQYF TGCGCCAGCAGCCACGCCTCGGGAGACCTAGCCAAAAACATTCAGTACTTC
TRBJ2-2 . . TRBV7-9 CASSLGLDNTGELFF TGTGCCAGCAGCTTGGGACTGGATAACACCGGGGAGCTGTTTTTT
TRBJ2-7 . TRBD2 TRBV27 CASGRAGGTYEQYF TGTGCCAGCGGCCGGGCGGGAGGCACCTACGAGCAGTACTTC
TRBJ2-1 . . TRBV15 CATSRDLSGNEQFF TGTGCCACCAGCAGGGATCTGAGTGGCAATGAGCAGTTCTTC
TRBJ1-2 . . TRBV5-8 CASSLENYGYTF TGTGCCAGCAGCTTGGAGAACTATGGCTACACCTTC
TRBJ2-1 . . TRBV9 CASSATFLVEQFF TGTGCCAGCAGCGCGACTTTCTTAGTTGAGCAGTTCTTC
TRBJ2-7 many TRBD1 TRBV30 CAWRGQGARGSGYEQYF TGTGCCTGGAGAGGACAGGGGGCGCGCGGGAGTGGCTACGAGCAGTACTTC
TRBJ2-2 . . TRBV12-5 CASGLGVDTGELFF TGTGCTAGTGGTCTTGGAGTTGACACCGGGGAGCTGTTTTTT
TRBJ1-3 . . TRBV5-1 CASSFTIYF TGCGCCAGCAGCTTCACCATATATTTT
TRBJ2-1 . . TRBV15 CATSPLRGNEQFF TGTGCCACCAGCCCCCTCCGGGGCAATGAGCAGTTCTTC
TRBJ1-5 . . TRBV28 CASSPGAGQPQHF TGTGCCAGCAGTCCGGGGGCGGGTCAGCCCCAGCATTTT
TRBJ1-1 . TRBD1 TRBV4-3 CASSQDLWDRGTVLNTEAFF TGCGCCAGCAGCCAAGACCTCTGGGACAGGGGGACTGTCTTGAACACTGAAGCTTTCTTT
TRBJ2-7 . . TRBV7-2 CASSLELLYEQYF TGTGCCAGCAGCTTAGAACTACTGTACGAGCAGTACTTC
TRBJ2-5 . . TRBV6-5 CASSYNSVIETQYF TGTGCCAGCAGTTACAACAGCGTAATAGAGACCCAGTACTTC
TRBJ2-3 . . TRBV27 CASSLGKWGTDTQYF TGTGCCAGCAGTTTGGGGAAATGGGGCACAGATACGCAGTATTTT
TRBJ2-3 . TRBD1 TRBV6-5 CASSLDRVTDTQYF TGTGCCAGCAGTTTGGACAGGGTTACAGATACGCAGTATTTT
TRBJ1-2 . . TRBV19 CASSIPFYGYTF TGTGCCAGTAGTATACCTTTCTATGGCTACACCTTC
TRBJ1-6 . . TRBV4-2 CASSQATYSPLHF TGTGCCAGCAGCCAAGCTACCTATTCACCCCTCCACTTT
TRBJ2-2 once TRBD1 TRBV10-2 CASSDPGTVHTGELFF TGCGCCAGCAGTGACCCCGGGACAGTGCACACCGGGGAGCTGTTTTTT
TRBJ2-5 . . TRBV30 CAWSVGGQETQYF TGTGCCTGGAGTGTTGGGGGGCAAGAGACCCAGTACTTC
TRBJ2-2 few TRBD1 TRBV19 CASQTGTLTGELFF TGTGCCAGCCAGACAGGGACGCTCACCGGGGAGCTGTTTTTT
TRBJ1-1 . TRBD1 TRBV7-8 CASSLEGGLSYTEAFF TGTGCCAGCAGCTTAGAAGGGGGCCTATCCTACACTGAAGCTTTCTTT
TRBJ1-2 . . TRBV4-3 CASSQARGYGYTF TGCGCCAGCAGCCAAGCGCGGGGCTATGGCTACACCTTC
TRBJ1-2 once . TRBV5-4 CASSYRVSYGYTF TGTGCCAGCAGCTACAGGGTCAGCTATGGCTACACCTTC